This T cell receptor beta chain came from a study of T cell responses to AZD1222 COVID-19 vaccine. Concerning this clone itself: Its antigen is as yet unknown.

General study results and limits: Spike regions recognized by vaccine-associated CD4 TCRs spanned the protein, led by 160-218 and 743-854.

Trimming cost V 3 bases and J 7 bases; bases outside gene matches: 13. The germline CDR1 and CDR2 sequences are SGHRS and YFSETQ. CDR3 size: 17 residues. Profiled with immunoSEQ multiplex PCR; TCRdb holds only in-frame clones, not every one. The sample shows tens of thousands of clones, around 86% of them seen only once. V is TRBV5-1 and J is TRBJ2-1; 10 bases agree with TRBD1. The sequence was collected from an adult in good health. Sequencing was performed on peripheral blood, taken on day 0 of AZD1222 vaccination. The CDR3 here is CASSSGTGDTHKNEQFF. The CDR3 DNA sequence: TGCGCCAGCAGCTCGGGGACAGGGGACACACACAAGAATGAGCAGTTCTTC.